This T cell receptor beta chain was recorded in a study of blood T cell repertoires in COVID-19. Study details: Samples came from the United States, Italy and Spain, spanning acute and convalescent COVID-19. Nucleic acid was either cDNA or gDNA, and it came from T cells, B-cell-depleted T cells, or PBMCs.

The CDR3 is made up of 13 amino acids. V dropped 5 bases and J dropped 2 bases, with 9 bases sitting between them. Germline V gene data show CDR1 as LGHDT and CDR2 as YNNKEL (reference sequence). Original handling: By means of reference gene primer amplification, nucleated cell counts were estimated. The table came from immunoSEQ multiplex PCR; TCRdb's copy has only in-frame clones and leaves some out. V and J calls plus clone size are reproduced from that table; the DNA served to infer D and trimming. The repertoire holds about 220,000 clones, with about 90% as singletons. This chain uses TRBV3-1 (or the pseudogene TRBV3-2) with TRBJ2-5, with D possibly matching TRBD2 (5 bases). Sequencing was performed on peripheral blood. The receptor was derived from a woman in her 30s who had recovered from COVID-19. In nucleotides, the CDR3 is TGTGCCAGCAGCTACGGGGAACAAGAGACCCAGTACTTC. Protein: CASSYGEQETQYF.